This entry describes one T cell receptor (beta chain). In the source study's methods: It was from reference gene primer amplification that nucleated cell counts were estimated. Clones were sequenced by immunoSEQ multiplex PCR, and TCRdb holds only the in-frame ones, with some missing. The DNA was the basis for D and trimming; V, J and clone size are from that table. The sample carries approximately 50,000 clones, 85% to 95% recorded once. The data were obtained in a study of blood T cell repertoires in COVID-19. The origin of this receptor is a human donor in a cohort sampled during active COVID-19. Sequencing input: peripheral blood.

The DNA of the CDR3 is TGTGCCAGCGGACTACCGGGACAGATGACCTACGAGCAGTACTTC. Translating gives CASGLPGQMTYEQYF. The chain is built from TRBV28 and TRBJ2-7, with a possible D match to TRBD1 (7 bases). The CDR3 totals 15 residues. Trimming cost V 8 bases and J 2 bases, with 19 bases left between them. Germline CDR1 and CDR2: MDHEN and SYDVKM.